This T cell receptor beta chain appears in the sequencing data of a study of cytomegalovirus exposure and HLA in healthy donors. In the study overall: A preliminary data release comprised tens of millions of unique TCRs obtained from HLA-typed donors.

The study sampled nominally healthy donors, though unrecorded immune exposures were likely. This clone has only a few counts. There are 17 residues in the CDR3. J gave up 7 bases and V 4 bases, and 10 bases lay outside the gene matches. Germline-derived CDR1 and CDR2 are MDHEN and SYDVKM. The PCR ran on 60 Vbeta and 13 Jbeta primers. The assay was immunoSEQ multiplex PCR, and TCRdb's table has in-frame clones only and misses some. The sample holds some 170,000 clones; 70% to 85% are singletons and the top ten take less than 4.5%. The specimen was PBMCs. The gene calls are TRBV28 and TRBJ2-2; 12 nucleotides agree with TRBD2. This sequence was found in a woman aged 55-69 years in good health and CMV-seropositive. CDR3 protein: CASSSPLAGGLVGELFF. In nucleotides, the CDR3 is TGTGCCAGCAGTTCCCCTCTAGCGGGGGGGTTGGTCGGGGAGCTGTTTTTT.